What follows is one T cell receptor (beta chain) and its context. Produced via immunoSEQ multiplex PCR; TCRdb's table is partial and in-frame only. The table includes approximately 2.3 million clones, 85% to 95% detected once. This record comes from a study of shared clonotypes between healthy human individuals. The receptor was isolated from a man younger than 35 in good health. Some clones in this sample may be carry-over from other donors' samples. The sample consisted of naive CD4+ T cells from PBMCs. Subset here: CD45RA+ positively selected.

In nucleotides, the CDR3 is TGTGCCAGCAGCCGGGACAGGGGGCTTTACGAGCAGTACTTC. This sequence encodes CASSRDRGLYEQYF. The rearrangement links TRBV7-2 to TRBJ2-7; 12 nucleotides agree with TRBD1. CDR1 SGHTA and CDR2 FQGNSA come from the germline V gene. The CDR3 spans 14 residues. V lost 5 bases to trimming and J lost 4 bases; unmatched junction nucleotides: 3.